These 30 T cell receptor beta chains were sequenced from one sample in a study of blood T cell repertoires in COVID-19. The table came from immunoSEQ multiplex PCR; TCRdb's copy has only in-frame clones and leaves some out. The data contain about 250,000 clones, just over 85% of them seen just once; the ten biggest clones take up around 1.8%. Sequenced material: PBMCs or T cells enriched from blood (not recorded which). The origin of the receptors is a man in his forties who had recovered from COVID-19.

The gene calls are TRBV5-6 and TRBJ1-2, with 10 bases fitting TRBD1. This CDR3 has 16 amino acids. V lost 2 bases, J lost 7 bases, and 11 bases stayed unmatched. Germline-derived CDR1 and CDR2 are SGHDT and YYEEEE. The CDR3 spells CASSLLWTGGFGGYTF. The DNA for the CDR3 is TGTGCCAGCAGCTTATTGTGGACAGGGGGTTTTGGTGGCTACACCTTC.

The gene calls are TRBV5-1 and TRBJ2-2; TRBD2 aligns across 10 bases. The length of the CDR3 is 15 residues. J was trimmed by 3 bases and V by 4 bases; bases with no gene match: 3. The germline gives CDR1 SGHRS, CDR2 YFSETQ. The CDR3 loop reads CASSPAGGDTGELFF. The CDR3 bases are TGCGCCAGCAGCCCAGCGGGGGGGGACACCGGGGAGCTGTTTTTT.

CDR3 sequence reads: CASTSHYEQYF. Here the CDR3 DNA reads TGTGCCAGCACTAGTCACTACGAGCAGTACTTC. V usage is TRBV6-5 and J usage is TRBJ2-7, with no clear D. Germline-derived CDR1 and CDR2 are MNHEY and SVGAGI. The CDR3 totals 11 residues. The V end was cut by 7 bases, the J end by 3 bases, with 7 bases between.

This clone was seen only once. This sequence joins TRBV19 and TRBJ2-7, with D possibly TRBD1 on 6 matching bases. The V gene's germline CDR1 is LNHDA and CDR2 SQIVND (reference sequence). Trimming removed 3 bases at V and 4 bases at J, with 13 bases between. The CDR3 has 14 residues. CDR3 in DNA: TGTGCCAGTAGTATTTCGGGACAAGAATACGAGCAGTACTTC. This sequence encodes CASSISGQEYEQYF.

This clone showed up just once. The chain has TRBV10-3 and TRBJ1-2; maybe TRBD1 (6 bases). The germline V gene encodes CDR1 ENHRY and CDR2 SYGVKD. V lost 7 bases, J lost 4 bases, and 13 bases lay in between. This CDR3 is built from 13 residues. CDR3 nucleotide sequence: TGTGCCATCACCCCAGGGGCGCTCTATGGCTACACCTTC. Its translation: CAITPGALYGYTF.

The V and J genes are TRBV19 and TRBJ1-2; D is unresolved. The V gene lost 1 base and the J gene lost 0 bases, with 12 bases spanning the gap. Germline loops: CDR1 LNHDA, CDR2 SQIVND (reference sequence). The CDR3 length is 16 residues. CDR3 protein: CASSIGLRESNYGYTF. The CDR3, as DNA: TGTGCCAGTAGTATAGGGCTGAGGGAATCTAACTATGGCTACACCTTC.

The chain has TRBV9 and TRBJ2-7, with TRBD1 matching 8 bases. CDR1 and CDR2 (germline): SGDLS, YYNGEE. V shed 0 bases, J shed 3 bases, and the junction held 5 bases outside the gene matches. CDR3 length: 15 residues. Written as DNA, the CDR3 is TGTGCCAGCAGCGTAGGACCGGACAGGGACTACGAGCAGTACTTC. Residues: CASSVGPDRDYEQYF.

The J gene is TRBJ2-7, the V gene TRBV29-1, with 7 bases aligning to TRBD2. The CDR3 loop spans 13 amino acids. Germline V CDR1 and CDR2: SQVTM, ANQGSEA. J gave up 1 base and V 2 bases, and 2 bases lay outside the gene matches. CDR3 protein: CSVEMGGSYEQYF. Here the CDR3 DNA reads TGCAGCGTTGAAATGGGGGGGTCCTACGAGCAGTACTTC.

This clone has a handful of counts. The CDR3 protein is CASSGGDSDGYTF. CDR3 DNA sequence: TGTGCCAGCAGCGGCGGGGACAGTGATGGCTACACCTTC. The chain links TRBV3-1 (or the pseudogene TRBV3-2) to TRBJ1-2; TRBD1 matches at 7 bases. This CDR3 has 13 residues. Germline CDR1 is LGHDT and CDR2 is YNNKEL (reference sequence). V dropped 5 bases and J dropped 6; count of bases not matched to a gene: 6.

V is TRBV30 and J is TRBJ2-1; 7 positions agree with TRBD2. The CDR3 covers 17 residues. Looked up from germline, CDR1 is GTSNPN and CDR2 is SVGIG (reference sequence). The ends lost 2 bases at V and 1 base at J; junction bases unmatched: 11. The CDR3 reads CAWSYLFSGLSYNEQFF. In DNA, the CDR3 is TGTGCCTGGAGTTACCTTTTTAGCGGGTTATCCTACAATGAGCAGTTCTTC.

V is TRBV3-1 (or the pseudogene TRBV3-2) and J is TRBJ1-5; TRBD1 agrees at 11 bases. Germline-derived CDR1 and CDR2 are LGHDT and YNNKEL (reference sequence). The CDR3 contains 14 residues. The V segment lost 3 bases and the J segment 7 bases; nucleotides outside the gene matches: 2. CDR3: CASSHGDRGQPQHF. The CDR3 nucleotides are TGTGCCAGCAGCCATGGGGACAGGGGGCAGCCCCAGCATTTT.

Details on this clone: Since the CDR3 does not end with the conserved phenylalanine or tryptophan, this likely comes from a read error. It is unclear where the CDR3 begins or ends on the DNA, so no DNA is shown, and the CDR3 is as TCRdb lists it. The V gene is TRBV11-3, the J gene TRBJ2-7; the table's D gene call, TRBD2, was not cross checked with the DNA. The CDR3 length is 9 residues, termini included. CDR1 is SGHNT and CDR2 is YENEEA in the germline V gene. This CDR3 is CASSPMGRG.

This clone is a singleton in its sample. In DNA form, the CDR3 reads TGCGCCAGCAGCCCTAGCCCCGGGACAGGGGAATTTAAAGCTTTCTTT. Translation: CASSPSPGTGEFKAFF. This chain links TRBV4-3 with TRBJ1-1; 10 positions agree with TRBD1. From germline, CDR1 is LGHNA and CDR2 YSLEER. Trimming cost V 4 bases and J 9 bases; bases outside gene matches: 14. There are 16 residues in the CDR3.

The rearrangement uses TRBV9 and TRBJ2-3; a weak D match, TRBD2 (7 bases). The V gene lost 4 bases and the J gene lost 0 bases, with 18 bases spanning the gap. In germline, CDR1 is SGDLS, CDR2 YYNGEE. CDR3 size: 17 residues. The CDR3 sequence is CASSRGGGDTSTDTQYF. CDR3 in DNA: TGTGCCAGCAGCAGGGGAGGGGGGGACACTAGCACAGATACGCAGTATTTT.

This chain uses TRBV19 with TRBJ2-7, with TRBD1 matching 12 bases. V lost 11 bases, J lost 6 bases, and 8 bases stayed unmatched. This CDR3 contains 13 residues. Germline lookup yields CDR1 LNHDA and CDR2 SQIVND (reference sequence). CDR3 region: CASGGTGGLEQYF. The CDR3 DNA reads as TGTGCCTCGGGGGGGACAGGGGGCCTCGAGCAGTACTTC. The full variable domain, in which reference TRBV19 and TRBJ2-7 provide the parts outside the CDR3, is DGGITQSPKYLFRKEGQNVTLSCEQNLNHDAMYWYRQDPGQGLRLIYYSQIVNDFQKGDIAEGYSVSREKKESFPLTVTSAQKNPTAFYLCASGGTGGLEQYFGPGTRLTVT.

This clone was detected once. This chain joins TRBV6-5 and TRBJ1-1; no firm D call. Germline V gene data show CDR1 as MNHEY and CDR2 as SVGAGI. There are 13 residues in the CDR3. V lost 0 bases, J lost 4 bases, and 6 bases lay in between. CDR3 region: CASSYSLATEAFF. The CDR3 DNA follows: TGTGCCAGCAGTTACTCGCTGGCCACTGAAGCTTTCTTT.

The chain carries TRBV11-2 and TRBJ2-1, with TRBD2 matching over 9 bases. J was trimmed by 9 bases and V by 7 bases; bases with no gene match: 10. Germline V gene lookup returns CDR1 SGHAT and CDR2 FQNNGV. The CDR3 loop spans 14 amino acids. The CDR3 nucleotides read TGTGCCAGCACAGAAATAGCGGGGGCGGGTGAGCAGTTCTTC. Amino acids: CASTEIAGAGEQFF. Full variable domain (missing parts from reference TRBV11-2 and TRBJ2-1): EAGVAQSPRYKIIEKRQSVAFWCNPISGHATLYWYQQILGQGPKLLIQFQNNGVVDDSQLPKDRFSAERLKGVDSTLKIQPAKLEDSAVYLCASTEIAGAGEQFFGPGTRLTVL.

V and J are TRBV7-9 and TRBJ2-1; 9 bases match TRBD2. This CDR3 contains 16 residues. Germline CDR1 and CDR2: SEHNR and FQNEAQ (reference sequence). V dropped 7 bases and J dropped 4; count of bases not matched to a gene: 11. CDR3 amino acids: CASTPTGTSPYNEQFF. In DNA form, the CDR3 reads TGTGCCAGCACCCCGACCGGGACTAGCCCTTACAATGAGCAGTTCTTC.

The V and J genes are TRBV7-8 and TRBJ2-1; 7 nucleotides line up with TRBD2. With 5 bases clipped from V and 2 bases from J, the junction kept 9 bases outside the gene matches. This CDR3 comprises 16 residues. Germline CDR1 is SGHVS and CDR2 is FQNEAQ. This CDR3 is CASSRMGGTTYNEQFF. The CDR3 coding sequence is TGTGCCAGCAGCCGAATGGGGGGGACTACCTACAATGAGCAGTTCTTC.

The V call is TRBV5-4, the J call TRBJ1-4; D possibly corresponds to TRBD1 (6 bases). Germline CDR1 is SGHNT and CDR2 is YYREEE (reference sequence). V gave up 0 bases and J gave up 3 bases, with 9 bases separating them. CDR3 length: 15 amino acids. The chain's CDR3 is CASSLASGANEKLFF. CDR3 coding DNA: TGTGCCAGCAGCTTGGCCTCAGGGGCTAATGAAAAACTGTTTTTT.

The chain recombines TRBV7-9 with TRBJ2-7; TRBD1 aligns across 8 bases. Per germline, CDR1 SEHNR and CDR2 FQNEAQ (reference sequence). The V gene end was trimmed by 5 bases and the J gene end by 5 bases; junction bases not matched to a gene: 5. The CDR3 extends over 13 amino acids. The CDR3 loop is CASSPQGAHEQYF. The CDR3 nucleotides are TGTGCCAGCAGCCCGCAGGGGGCCCACGAGCAGTACTTC.

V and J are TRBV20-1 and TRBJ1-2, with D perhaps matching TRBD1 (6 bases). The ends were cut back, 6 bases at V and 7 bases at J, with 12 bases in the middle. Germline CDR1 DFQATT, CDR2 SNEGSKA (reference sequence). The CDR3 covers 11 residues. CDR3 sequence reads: CSAHRGGGYTF. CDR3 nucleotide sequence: TGCAGTGCCCACCGAGGGGGTGGCTACACCTTC.

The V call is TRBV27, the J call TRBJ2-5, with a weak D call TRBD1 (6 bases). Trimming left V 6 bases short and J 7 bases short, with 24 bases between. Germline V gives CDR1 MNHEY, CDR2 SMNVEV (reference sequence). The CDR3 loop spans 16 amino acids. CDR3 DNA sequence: TGTGCCAGCAGACGCGGAACTTCAGGGGCCACTGGGACCCAGTACTTC. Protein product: CASRRGTSGATGTQYF.

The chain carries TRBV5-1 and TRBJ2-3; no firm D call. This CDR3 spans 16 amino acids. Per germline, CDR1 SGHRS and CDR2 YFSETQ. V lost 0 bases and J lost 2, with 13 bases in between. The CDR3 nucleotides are TGCGCCAGCAGCTTGGCTCTAGTCGGTGACACAGATACGCAGTATTTT. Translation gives CASSLALVGDTDTQYF.

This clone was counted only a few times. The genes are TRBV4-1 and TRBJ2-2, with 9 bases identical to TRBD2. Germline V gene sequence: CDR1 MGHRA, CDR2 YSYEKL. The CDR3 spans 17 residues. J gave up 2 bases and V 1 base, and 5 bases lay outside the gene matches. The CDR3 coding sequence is TGCGCCAGCAGCCAAGGGGCTAGCGGGGATAACACCGGGGAGCTGTTTTTT. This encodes CASSQGASGDNTGELFF.

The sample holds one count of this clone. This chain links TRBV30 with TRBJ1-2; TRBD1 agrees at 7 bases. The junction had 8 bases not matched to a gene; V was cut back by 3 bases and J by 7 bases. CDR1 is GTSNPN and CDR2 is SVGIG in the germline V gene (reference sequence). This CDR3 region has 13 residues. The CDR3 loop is CAWREQGYGGYTF. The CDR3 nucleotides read TGTGCCTGGAGAGAACAGGGGTACGGTGGCTACACCTTC.

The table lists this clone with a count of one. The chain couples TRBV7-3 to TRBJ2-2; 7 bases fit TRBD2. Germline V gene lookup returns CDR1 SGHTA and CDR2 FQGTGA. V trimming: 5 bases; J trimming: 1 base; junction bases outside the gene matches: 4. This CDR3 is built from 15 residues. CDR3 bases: TGTGCCAGCAGCCAATCTAGCGGGAACACCGGGGAGCTGTTTTTT. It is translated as CASSQSSGNTGELFF.

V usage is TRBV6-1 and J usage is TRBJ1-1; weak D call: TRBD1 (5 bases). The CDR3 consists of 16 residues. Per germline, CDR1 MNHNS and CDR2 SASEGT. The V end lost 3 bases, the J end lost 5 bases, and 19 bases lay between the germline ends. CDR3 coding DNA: TGTGCCAGCAGTGACTTCGGGGAGACGGGGGGGACTGAAGCTTTCTTT. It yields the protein CASSDFGETGGTEAFF.

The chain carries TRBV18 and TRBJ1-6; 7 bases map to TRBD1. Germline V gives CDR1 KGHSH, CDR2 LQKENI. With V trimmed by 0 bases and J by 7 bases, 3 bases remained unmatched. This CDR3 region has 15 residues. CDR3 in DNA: TGTGCCAGCTCACCACCGCAGGGGGGAAATTCACCCCTCCACTTT. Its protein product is CASSPPQGGNSPLHF.

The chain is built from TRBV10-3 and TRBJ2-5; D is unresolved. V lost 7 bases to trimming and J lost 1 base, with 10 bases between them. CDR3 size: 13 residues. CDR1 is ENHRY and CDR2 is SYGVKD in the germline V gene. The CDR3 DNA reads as TGTGCCATCAAGTCTAATCTCCAAGAGACCCAGTACTTC. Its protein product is CAIKSNLQETQYF.